This is a list of T cell receptor beta chains from one sample in a study of T-cell reconstitution after alpha-beta-depleted transplantation in children. TCRdb re-called the PCR reads with MiXCR, one entry per CDR3 protein. The repertoire has around 440,000 distinct CDR3 sequences, over 9.5% of them found once; the top ten carry 2%. The material sequenced was PBMCs, taken before TCRalphabeta/CD19-depleted stem cell transplant. The receptors stem from a child under 10 years old with inherited bone marrow failure, due to receive a stem cell transplant. The CDR3 runs from the conserved cysteine through the conserved F or W. Fields, in order: V gene, J gene, clone size, D gene, CDR3 DNA, CDR3 protein. The D gene is left open where the match is weak. Clone size is stated in some rows and not others, as once, few, many or a class when expanded.

v_call: TRBV29-1
j_call: TRBJ2-6
clone_size: few
d_call: TRBD2
cdr3_nt: TGCAGCGTTGAGGAGCGGGAGACTTTTGGGGCCAACGTCCTGACTTTC
cdr3_aa: CSVEERETFGANVLTF

v_call: TRBV7-5
j_call: TRBJ1-5
clone_size: many
d_call: -
cdr3_nt: -
cdr3_aa: CISVPEAPLRGNQPQHF

v_call: TRBV27
j_call: TRBJ2-3
clone_size: many
d_call: TRBD2
cdr3_nt: TGTGCCAGCAGTTTGACTAGCGAGGCCACAGATACGCAGTATTTT
cdr3_aa: CASSLTSEATDTQYF

v_call: TRBV28
j_call: TRBJ2-1
clone_size: many
d_call: -
cdr3_nt: TGTGCCAGCAGTTTAAATTTTGCGCTCTTACACAATGAGCAGTTCTTC
cdr3_aa: CASSLNFALLHNEQFF

v_call: TRBV5-8
j_call: TRBJ2-5
clone_size: -
d_call: TRBD1
cdr3_nt: TGTGCCAGCAGGTCCGGGACAGGGCAAGAGACCCAGTACTTC
cdr3_aa: CASRSGTGQETQYF

v_call: TRBV5-4
j_call: TRBJ2-1
clone_size: -
d_call: TRBD1
cdr3_nt: TGTGCCAGCAGCTTGGAGTGGACAGGGGGCGATGAGCAGTTCTTC
cdr3_aa: CASSLEWTGGDEQFF

v_call: TRBV10-3
j_call: TRBJ2-3
clone_size: many
d_call: TRBD2
cdr3_nt: TGTGCCATCAGTGAGTCGTGGACTAGCGGTAAGGGCCTCACAGATACGCAGTATTTT
cdr3_aa: CAISESWTSGKGLTDTQYF

v_call: TRBV12-3/TRBV12-4
j_call: TRBJ2-3
clone_size: many
d_call: TRBD1
cdr3_nt: TGTGCCAGCAGTCCCCGACAGGGGTCGGTCCGCACAGATACGCAGTATTTT
cdr3_aa: CASSPRQGSVRTDTQYF

v_call: TRBV6-2/TRBV6-3
j_call: TRBJ2-7
clone_size: many
d_call: -
cdr3_nt: TGTGCCAGCAGTGCAGACTCCTACGAGCAGTACTTC
cdr3_aa: CASSADSYEQYF

v_call: TRBV2
j_call: TRBJ2-3
clone_size: many
d_call: -
cdr3_nt: TGTGCCACCCCGCGGCAAGCGGATAGCACAGATACGCAGTATTTT
cdr3_aa: CATPRQADSTDTQYF

v_call: TRBV19
j_call: TRBJ1-5
clone_size: many
d_call: TRBD1
cdr3_nt: TGTGCCAGTAGGGGACAGGGGGCCCTTCATAGCAATCAGCCCCAGCATTTT
cdr3_aa: CASRGQGALHSNQPQHF

v_call: TRBV28
j_call: TRBJ2-7
clone_size: few
d_call: TRBD1
cdr3_nt: TGTGCCAGCAGTTTTACCGGCCGACAGGGGTCCTACGAGCAGTACTTC
cdr3_aa: CASSFTGRQGSYEQYF

v_call: TRBV18
j_call: TRBJ1-1
clone_size: many
d_call: -
cdr3_nt: TGTGCCAGCTCACAAACATCGTCGGGGAACACTGAAGCTTTCTTT
cdr3_aa: CASSQTSSGNTEAFF

v_call: TRBV12-3/TRBV12-4
j_call: TRBJ2-5
clone_size: -
d_call: -
cdr3_nt: TGTGCCAGCAGTCCTCAGGGGCGGGGAGAGACCCAGTACTTC
cdr3_aa: CASSPQGRGETQYF

v_call: TRBV7-9
j_call: TRBJ2-5
clone_size: many
d_call: -
cdr3_nt: TGTGCCAGCAGCTTCGGTCGATTATACTATCAAGAGACCCAGTACTTC
cdr3_aa: CASSFGRLYYQETQYF

v_call: TRBV6-5
j_call: TRBJ2-1
clone_size: many
d_call: -
cdr3_nt: TGTGCCAGCAGTTCCGCCGGGACTCGTGAGCAGTTCTTC
cdr3_aa: CASSSAGTREQFF

v_call: TRBV5-5
j_call: TRBJ2-3
clone_size: -
d_call: -
cdr3_nt: TGTGCCAGCTGGGCAGCCAGCACAGATACGCAGTATTTT
cdr3_aa: CASWAASTDTQYF

v_call: TRBV20-1
j_call: TRBJ2-3
clone_size: -
d_call: -
cdr3_nt: TGCAGTGCTGGCCCGTGGGGGCCAGATACGCAGTATTTT
cdr3_aa: CSAGPWGPDTQYF

v_call: TRBV5-1
j_call: TRBJ2-1
clone_size: many
d_call: -
cdr3_nt: TGCGCCAGCAGCTTTCTTGTGCGTGGGTCCTACAATGAGCAGTTCTTC
cdr3_aa: CASSFLVRGSYNEQFF

v_call: TRBV29-1
j_call: TRBJ2-1
clone_size: many
d_call: -
cdr3_nt: TGCAGCGTTTTTTTCATTGCCAATGAGCAGTTCTTC
cdr3_aa: CSVFFIANEQFF